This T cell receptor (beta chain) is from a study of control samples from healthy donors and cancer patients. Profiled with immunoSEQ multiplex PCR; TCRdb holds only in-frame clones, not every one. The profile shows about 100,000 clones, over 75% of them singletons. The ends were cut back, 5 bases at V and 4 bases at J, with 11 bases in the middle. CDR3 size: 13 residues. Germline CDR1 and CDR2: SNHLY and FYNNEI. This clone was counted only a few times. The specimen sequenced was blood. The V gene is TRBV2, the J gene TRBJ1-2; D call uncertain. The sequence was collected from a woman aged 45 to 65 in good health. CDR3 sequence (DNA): TGTGCCAGCAGTCTGGCCAAACGCTATGGCTACACCTTC. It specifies CASSLAKRYGYTF. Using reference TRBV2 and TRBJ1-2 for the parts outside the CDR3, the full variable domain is EPEVTQTPSHQVTQMGQEVILRCVPISNHLYFYWYRQILGQKVEFLVSFYNNEISEKSEIFDDQFSVERPDGSNFTLKIRSTKLEDSAMYFCASSLAKRYGYTFGSGTRLTVV.